This T cell receptor (beta chain) was documented in a study of T-cell reconstitution after alpha-beta-depleted transplantation in children. Unique molecular identifiers tagged the TCRbeta library. MiXCR, run by TCRdb on the PCR reads, gives a single entry per CDR3 protein. The table has about 540,000 distinct CDR3 sequences, around 17% seen once. There are 15 residues in the CDR3. V lost 2 bases to trimming and J lost 9 bases, with 15 bases between them. In germline, CDR1 is SGDLS, CDR2 YYNGEE. In its sample, this clonotype was seen a few times. The starting material was PBMCs from the stem cell graft donor, obtained from the stem cell graft. This TCR came from a human donor who donated a stem cell graft to a child with acute lymphoblastic leukemia. The chain uses TRBV9 and TRBJ1-6; tentatively, D is TRBD1 (5 bases). As DNA, the CDR3 is TGTGCCAGCAGCGTTGGACCGGGGCCAGGTTCACCCCTCCACTTT. It encodes CASSVGPGPGSPLHF.